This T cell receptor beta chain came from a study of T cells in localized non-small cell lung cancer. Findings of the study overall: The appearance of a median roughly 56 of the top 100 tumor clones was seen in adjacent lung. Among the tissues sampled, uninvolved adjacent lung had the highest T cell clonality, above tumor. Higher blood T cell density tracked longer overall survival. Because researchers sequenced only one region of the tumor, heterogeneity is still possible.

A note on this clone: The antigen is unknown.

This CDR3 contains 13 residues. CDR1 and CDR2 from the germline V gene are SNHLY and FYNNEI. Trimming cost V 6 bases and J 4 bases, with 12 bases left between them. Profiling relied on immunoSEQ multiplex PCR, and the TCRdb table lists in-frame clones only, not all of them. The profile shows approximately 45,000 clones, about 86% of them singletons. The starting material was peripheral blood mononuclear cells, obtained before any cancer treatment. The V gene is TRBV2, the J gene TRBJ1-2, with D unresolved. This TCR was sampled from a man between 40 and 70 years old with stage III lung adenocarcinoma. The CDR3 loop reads CASRSGRVYGYTF. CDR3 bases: TGTGCCAGCAGATCGGGGAGAGTCTATGGCTACACCTTC.